This TCR beta chain was captured in a study of blood T cell repertoires in COVID-19. Study as a whole: The analysed material was cDNA or gDNA that came from T cells, B-cell-depleted T cells, or PBMCs.

Everyone who took part was 18 to 89 years old, and they came from some 23 US areas. Participants' reported clinical history set cohort assignment. In the study's own analysis: Reference gene primers were amplified, and this amplification served to estimate nucleated cell counts. The data were produced by immunoSEQ multiplex PCR, yet TCRdb's version contains in-frame clones alone and is incomplete. Clone size and the V and J calls come from that table; the DNA yielded D and trimming. The sample includes 220,000 or so clones, 90% of them seen just once. From germline, CDR1 is LNHDA and CDR2 SQIVND (reference sequence). V shed 8 bases, J shed 5 bases, and the junction held 11 bases outside the gene matches. The length of the CDR3 is 15 residues.

Input material: PBMCs or T cells enriched from blood (not recorded which). The chain has TRBV19 and TRBJ2-2, with 7 bases fitting TRBD1. This sequence originates from a man in his thirties or forties who had been exposed to COVID-19. This CDR3 reads CASCEGASGTGELFF. The CDR3 DNA sequence: TGTGCCAGTTGCGAGGGGGCTTCCGGAACCGGGGAGCTGTTTTTT. The variable domain in full, with the rest retrieved from reference TRBV19 and TRBJ2-2, is DGGITQSPKYLFRKEGQNVTLSCEQNLNHDAMYWYRQDPGQGLRLIYYSQIVNDFQKGDIAEGYSVSREKKESFPLTVTSAQKNPTAFYLCASCEGASGTGELFFGEGSRLTVL.